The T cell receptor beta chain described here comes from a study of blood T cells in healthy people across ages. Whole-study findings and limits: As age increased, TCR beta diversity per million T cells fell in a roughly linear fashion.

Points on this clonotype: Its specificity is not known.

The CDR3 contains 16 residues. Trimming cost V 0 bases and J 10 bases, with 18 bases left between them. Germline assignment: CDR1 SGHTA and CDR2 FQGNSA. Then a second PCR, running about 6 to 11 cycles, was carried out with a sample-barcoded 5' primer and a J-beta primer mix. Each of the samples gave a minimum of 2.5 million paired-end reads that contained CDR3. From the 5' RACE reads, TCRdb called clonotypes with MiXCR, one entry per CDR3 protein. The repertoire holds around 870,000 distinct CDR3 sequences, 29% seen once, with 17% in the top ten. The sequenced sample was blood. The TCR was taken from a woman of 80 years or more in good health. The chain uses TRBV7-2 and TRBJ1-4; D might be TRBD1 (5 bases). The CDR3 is CASSLASGGTFTKLFF. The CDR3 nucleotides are TGTGCCAGCAGCTTAGCGTCGGGGGGGACCTTTACAAAACTGTTTTTT.